These T cell receptor beta chains were read from a single sample in a study of blood T cell repertoires in COVID-19. Assay: immunoSEQ multiplex PCR; the TCRdb copy retains only in-frame clones and omits some. The repertoire includes hundreds of thousands of clones, 70% to 90% of them detected once, and about an eighth sits in the top ten. Sequenced input: peripheral blood. The receptors were sampled from a young woman who had recovered from COVID-19. Each CDR3 is given with its conserved first and last residue. Each record gives: V gene, J gene, D gene, CDR3 protein. D genes are given only for firm matches.

>TRBV10-3|TRBJ2-7|TRBD2
CAISVLAGGGYEQYF
>TRBV19|TRBJ1-2|TRBD1
CASSIPRDRGDYGYTF
>TRBV7-2|TRBJ2-3|.
CASSLDFTDTQYF
>TRBV18|TRBJ2-7|.
CASSDNYKGLYEQYF
>TRBV3-1/TRBV3-2|TRBJ2-3|.
CASSQELAGDTQYF
>TRBV6-5|TRBJ1-3|TRBD1
CASSYGGGRGNTIYF
>TRBV5-1|TRBJ1-5|TRBD1
CASSAAGGGQPQHF
>TRBV19|TRBJ1-1|TRBD1
CATGTGAMTEAFF
>TRBV27|TRBJ2-7|TRBD2
CASSRGTSGRAGEQYF
>TRBV7-6|TRBJ1-4|.
CASSFVGQGNEKLFF
>TRBV12-5|TRBJ1-4|TRBD1
CASGFLTGRSTNEKLFF
>TRBV6-2/TRBV6-3|TRBJ2-5|TRBD2
CASSLYRGGQETQYF
>TRBV2|TRBJ2-1|TRBD2
CATADTSGNEQFF
>TRBV7-9|TRBJ2-7|.
CASSSVASTYEQYF
>TRBV12-5|TRBJ1-1|.
CASGLSGGMNTEAFF
>TRBV7-6|TRBJ2-3|.
CASSLRGSNTDTQYF
>TRBV4-1|TRBJ1-2|.
CASSLYGYGYTF
>TRBV27|TRBJ2-1|TRBD2
CASSFGTSSYNEQFF
>TRBV7-9|TRBJ2-1|.
CASNLQGRYNEQFF
>TRBV6-5|TRBJ2-5|TRBD1
CASSPGQQETQYF
>TRBV30|TRBJ2-3|.
CAWTNSGSDTQYF
>TRBV27|TRBJ1-2|.
CASSLSWDLSNYGYTF
>TRBV5-1|TRBJ2-3|TRBD2
CASSSLGLAGEVDTQYF
>TRBV27|TRBJ2-7|.
CASSLDWQTYEQYF
>TRBV11-2|TRBJ2-7|TRBD1
CASSSGQGGEQYF
>TRBV7-9|TRBJ2-2|TRBD1
CASSRTGAGELFF
>TRBV3-1/TRBV3-2|TRBJ2-1|TRBD2
CASSQTSGSYNEQFF
>TRBV5-1|TRBJ1-2|TRBD1
CASSLGGTGPGYGYTF
>TRBV6-5|TRBJ2-2|.
CASSYTGGELFF